Described below is a single TCR beta chain sequence and its context. Its target is not known. The data belong to a study of blood T cells in healthy people across ages. Using a J-beta primer mix together with a sample-barcoded 5' primer, a second PCR was run for roughly 7 to 12 cycles. Each CDR3 protein gets one entry after TCRdb re-called the 5' RACE reads with MiXCR. Of about 760,000 distinct CDR3 sequences detected, approximately 25% appear once; the ten largest clones hold more than 7.5%. Study-wide results and caveats: When set beside aged donors, long-lived donors presented more naive CD4+ cells and higher diversity.

The extraction recovered at least 6 micrograms of total RNA per sample. CDR1 is MDHEN, CDR2 SYDVKM, per germline. Trimming removed 4 bases from V and 8 bases from J, with 5 bases in between. The CDR3 is 11 residues long. The sample was also reused in another study, on T cells of mothers and their children.

This rearrangement joins TRBV28 to TRBJ2-2; D is uncertain. This TCR was recovered from a boy aged 5-17 years in good health. Sequenced input: blood. The CDR3: CASSSLGELFF. CDR3 coding DNA: TGTGCCAGCAGTTCCCTAGGGGAGCTGTTTTTT.